This T cell receptor beta chain was observed in a study of blood T cell repertoires in COVID-19. The CDR3 contains 14 residues. Germline CDR1 MNHEY, CDR2 SMNVEV (reference sequence). With 6 bases removed from V and 1 base from J, the gap between germline ends came to 11 bases. Here immunoSEQ multiplex PCR was the method, and the copy in TCRdb shows in-frame clones only, minus some. The profile shows approximately 200,000 clones, about 81% of them singletons. Sequenced material: peripheral blood. The chain carries TRBV27 and TRBJ2-3; D gene ambiguous. The clonotype originates from a woman older than 75 with COVID-19, enrolled during active disease. The CDR3 reads CASRADRGTDTQYF. In nucleotides, the CDR3 is TGTGCCAGCAGGGCCGACCGGGGCACAGATACGCAGTATTTT.